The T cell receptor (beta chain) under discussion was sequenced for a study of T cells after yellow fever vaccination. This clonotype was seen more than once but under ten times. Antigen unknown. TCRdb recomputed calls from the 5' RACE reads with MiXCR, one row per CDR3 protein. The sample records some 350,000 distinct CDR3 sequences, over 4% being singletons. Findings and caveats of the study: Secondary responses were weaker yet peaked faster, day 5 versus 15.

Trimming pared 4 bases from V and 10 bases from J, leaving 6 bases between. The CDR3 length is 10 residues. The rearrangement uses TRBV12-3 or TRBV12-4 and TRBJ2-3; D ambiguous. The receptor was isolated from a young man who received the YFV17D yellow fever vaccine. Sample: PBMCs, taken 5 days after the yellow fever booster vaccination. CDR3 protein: CASSYYAQYF. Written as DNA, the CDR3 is TGTGCCAGCAGTTATTATGCGCAGTATTTT.